The clone carrying this TCR beta chain was seen more than once but under ten times. Its antigen remains unidentified. This sample was taken from a study of a mutant IDH1 vaccine in newly diagnosed glioma. Background on the study: First vaccine doses came 4-6 weeks after radiotherapy alone, or with temozolomide cycles. Treated patients, about 62% male and roughly 40% female, averaged approximately 40 years of age. Radiotherapy, temozolomide, or both had been given previously, and both were given to most.

Data came from immunoSEQ multiplex PCR; TCRdb stores just in-frame clones and leaves some out. The profile shows under 45,000 clones, around 93% of them singletons. Specified time point: week 23, last vaccination. Each dose of the vaccine consisted of 300 ug of mutant IDH1 20-mer peptide, with topical imiquimod. The source was PBMCs, collected from a glioma patient whose treatment included an IDH1 peptide vaccine. This TCR was recovered from a man over 45 with glioma.

The CDR3 region has the DNA TGTGCCAGTAGTATTACGGCAGGGGGATACTATGGCTACACCTTC. It translates to CASSITAGGYYGYTF. The V and J genes are TRBV19 and TRBJ1-2; 7 bases fit TRBD1. CDR1 and CDR2 (germline): LNHDA, SQIVND (reference sequence). Trimming removed 3 bases from V and 3 bases from J; junction bases left unmatched: 7. The CDR3 runs to 15 residues.